This T cell receptor (beta chain) comes out of a study of shared clonotypes between healthy human individuals. Whole-study context: Three CD4 naive, three CD4 memory, two CD8 naive and one CD8 memory plate were used per donor.

As concerns this clone: Its antigen remains unidentified.

Study outcomes and limitations: As a rule, naive subsets had a larger estimated richness than memory subsets. The authors expected sequencing depth to affect clonotype sharing among donors.

Investigators spread the genomic DNA of each subset evenly over several immunoSEQ plates. Only in-frame clones appear in the TCRdb table, and some are missing; sequencing was by immunoSEQ multiplex PCR. The sample holds around 2.1 million clones, approximately 96% seen once. V was cut by 4 bases and J by 0 bases, with 10 bases left in between. Per the germline V gene, CDR1 is KGHSH and CDR2 is LQKENI. This CDR3 has 15 residues. This sequence joins TRBV18 and TRBJ1-5; possible D gene TRBD1, 6 bases. This TCR was sampled from a man between 18 and 29 years old in good health. Sequencing input: naive CD4+ T cells sorted from blood. As for subset: CD45RA+ positively selected. The CDR3 region is CASSQGQLSNQPQHF. CDR3 coding DNA: TGTGCCAGCTCACAAGGACAGCTTAGCAATCAGCCCCAGCATTTT.